This TCR beta chain was retrieved from a study of T-cell reconstitution after alpha-beta-depleted transplantation in children. Trimming pared 0 bases from V and 6 bases from J, leaving 13 bases between. Germline V CDR1 and CDR2: SGHRS, YFSETQ. This CDR3 has 14 amino acids. General study results and limits: Expanded clones from the graft, numbering several hundred, reportedly supplied alpha-beta T cells about two months after transplant.

Library preparation (for TCRbeta) was performed with unique molecular identifiers. TCRdb reprocessed the PCR reads with MiXCR, giving one entry per CDR3 protein. The table records almost 500,000 distinct CDR3 sequences, about 10% of them present only once. With regard to this clonotype: Its matching antigen is unknown.

The chain joins TRBV5-1 to TRBJ2-7, with D perhaps matching TRBD2 (6 bases). Here the sequenced sample was PBMCs, taken before TCRalphabeta/CD19-depleted stem cell transplant. The sequence derives from a child aged 2-9 years with inherited bone marrow failure, due to receive a stem cell transplant. Here the CDR3 DNA reads TGCGCCAGCAGCTTGGGGGACTTAAACTTCGAGCAGTACTTC. Residues: CASSLGDLNFEQYF.